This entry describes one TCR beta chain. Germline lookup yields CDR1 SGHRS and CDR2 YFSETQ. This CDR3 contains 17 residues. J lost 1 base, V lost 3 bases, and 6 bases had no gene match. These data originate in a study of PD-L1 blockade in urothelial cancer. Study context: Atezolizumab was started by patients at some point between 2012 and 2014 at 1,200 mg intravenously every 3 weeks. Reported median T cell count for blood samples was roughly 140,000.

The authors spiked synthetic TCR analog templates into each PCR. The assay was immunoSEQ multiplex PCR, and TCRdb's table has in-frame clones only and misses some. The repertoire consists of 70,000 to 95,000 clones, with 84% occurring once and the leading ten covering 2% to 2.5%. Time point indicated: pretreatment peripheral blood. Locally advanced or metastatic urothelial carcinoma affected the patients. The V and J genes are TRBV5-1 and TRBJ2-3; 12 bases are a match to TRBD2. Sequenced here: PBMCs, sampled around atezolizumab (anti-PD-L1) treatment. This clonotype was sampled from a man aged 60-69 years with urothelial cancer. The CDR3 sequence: CASSWGTSGPGTDTQYF. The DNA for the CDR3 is TGCGCCAGCAGCTGGGGGACTAGCGGGCCTGGCACAGATACGCAGTATTTT.